A single sample gave rise to the 12 T cell receptor beta chains below, sequenced in a study of blood T cell repertoires in COVID-19. Profiling relied on immunoSEQ multiplex PCR, and the TCRdb table lists in-frame clones only, not all of them. In the table there are tens of thousands of clones, more than 70% of which are singletons. The sequenced sample consisted of peripheral blood. These TCRs come from a man in his fifties with active COVID-19.

This clone was seen a few times. The chain employs TRBV18 and TRBJ2-7, with a tentative D call TRBD2 (6 bases). The CDR3 has 14 residues. V was cut by 3 bases and J by 1 base, with 10 bases left in between. Per germline, CDR1 KGHSH and CDR2 LQKENI. CDR3 coding DNA: TGTGCCAGCTCACCCTGGAGGGATTCCTACGAGCAGTACTTC. This encodes CASSPWRDSYEQYF.

The chain has TRBV18 and TRBJ2-1; TRBD2 agrees at 10 bases. CDR1 and CDR2 from the germline V gene are KGHSH and LQKENI. The V gene end was trimmed by 8 bases and the J gene end by 8 bases; junction bases not matched to a gene: 12. CDR3 length: 15 amino acids. Written as DNA, the CDR3 is TGTGCCAGCCGGCGCGAGCGGGAGGGCCTCGATGAGCAGTTCTTC. Protein sequence: CASRREREGLDEQFF. Together with reference TRBV18 and TRBJ2-1, the CDR3 gives the full variable domain: NAGVMQNPRHLVRRRGQEARLRCSPMKGHSHVYWYRQLPEEGLKFMVYLQKENIIDESGMPKERFSAEFPKEGPSILRIQQVVRGDSAAYFCASRREREGLDEQFFGPGTRLTVL.

The CDR3 loop reads CAISESNDRNYGYTF. The DNA of the CDR3 is TGTGCCATCAGTGAGTCGAACGACAGGAACTATGGCTACACCTTC. J is TRBJ1-2 and V is TRBV10-3, with a weak D call TRBD1 (6 bases). From germline, CDR1 is ENHRY and CDR2 SYGVKD. The CDR3 is made up of 15 amino acids. The ends were cut back, 0 bases at V and 2 bases at J, with 10 bases in the middle.

The chain has TRBV11-2 and TRBJ1-1, with 7 bases aligning to TRBD1. V lost 5 bases to trimming and J lost 1 base; unmatched junction nucleotides: 13. CDR1 SGHAT and CDR2 FQNNGV come from the germline V gene. This CDR3 contains 17 residues. This CDR3 reads CASSPGGTAFWNTEAFF. The CDR3 bases are TGTGCCAGCAGCCCGGGGGGGACAGCCTTTTGGAACACTGAAGCTTTCTTT.

V gene TRBV6-5 combines with J gene TRBJ1-5; D is ambiguous. Germline CDR1 and CDR2: MNHEY and SVGAGI. This CDR3 spans 13 amino acids. Trimming took 7 bases from V and 4 from J, leaving 11 bases between them. This CDR3 reads CASNRRVNQPQHF. The CDR3 coding sequence is TGTGCCAGCAACCGCCGGGTTAATCAGCCCCAGCATTTT.

The chain is built from TRBV5-6 and TRBJ1-2; the D is unclear. Germline CDR1 SGHDT, CDR2 YYEEEE. V lost 3 bases and J 8 bases, leaving 11 bases between the germline ends. CDR3 size: 12 residues. This CDR3 is CASSSLRQGYTF. DNA of the CDR3: TGTGCCAGCAGCTCCTTGCGGCAGGGCTACACCTTC.

This sequence joins TRBV3-1 (or the pseudogene TRBV3-2) and TRBJ2-6, with D tentatively TRBD1 (5 bases). The germline CDR1 and CDR2 sequences are LGHDT and YNNKEL (reference sequence). Trimming cost V 6 bases and J 1 base, with 10 bases left between them. This CDR3 is 15 amino acids long. The CDR3 DNA follows: TGTGCCAGCAGTCGCTACAGGTCTGGGGCCAACGTCCTGACTTTC. Residues: CASSRYRSGANVLTF.

The chain carries TRBV2 and TRBJ1-2, with a weak D call TRBD1 (6 bases). The CDR3 length is 14 residues. V was clipped by 6 bases and J by 3 bases, with 14 bases between them. CDR1 and CDR2 from the germline V gene are SNHLY and FYNNEI. DNA of the CDR3: TGTGCCAGCAGGCGGGCAGGGGCGGACTATGGCTACACCTTC. The encoded protein is CASRRAGADYGYTF.

The genes are TRBV4-1 and TRBJ1-3; no definite D call. Trimming removed 3 bases at V and 2 bases at J, with 20 bases between. The CDR3 consists of 18 residues. Germline CDR1 is MGHRA and CDR2 is YSYEKL. CDR3 amino acids: CASSQIRGRKTPGNTIYF. The CDR3 bases are TGCGCCAGCAGCCAGATTCGCGGTAGGAAAACCCCTGGAAACACCATATATTTT.

This chain uses TRBV18 with TRBJ1-5; 11 positions match TRBD1. V lost 3 bases and J lost 4; bases outside the gene matches: 2. This CDR3 has 15 residues. The germline V gene encodes CDR1 KGHSH and CDR2 LQKENI. The CDR3 sequence: CASSPDRGRNQPQHF. Here the CDR3 DNA reads TGTGCCAGCTCACCGGACAGGGGGCGAAATCAGCCCCAGCATTTT.

The rearrangement uses TRBV7-9 and TRBJ2-7; 9 nucleotides line up with TRBD1. The junction had 2 bases not matched to a gene; V was cut back by 5 bases and J by 6 bases. Germline CDR1 SEHNR, CDR2 FQNEAQ (reference sequence). The CDR3 loop spans 12 amino acids. The CDR3 is CASSADRGEQYF. The DNA of the CDR3 is TGTGCCAGCAGCGCGGACAGGGGCGAGCAGTACTTC.

Regarding this clone: The junction does not match germline at one end; this may be a read error. This chain joins TRBV12-5 and TRBJ1-3, with D uncertain. The germline V gene has CDR1 LGHNT and CDR2 FRNRAP. The CDR3 consists of 15 residues. CDR3 sequence reads: CASGFSQSSGNTMYF. The CDR3 nucleotides read TGTGCTAGTGGTTTCTCACAGTCCTCTGGAAACACCATGTATTTT. Together with reference TRBV12-5 and TRBJ1-3, the CDR3 gives the full variable domain: DARVTQTPRHKVTEMGQEVTMRCQPILGHNTVFWYRQTMMQGLELLAYFRNRAPLDDSGMPKDRFSAEMPDATLATLKIQPSEPRDSAVYFCASGFSQSSGNTMYFGEGSWLTVV.